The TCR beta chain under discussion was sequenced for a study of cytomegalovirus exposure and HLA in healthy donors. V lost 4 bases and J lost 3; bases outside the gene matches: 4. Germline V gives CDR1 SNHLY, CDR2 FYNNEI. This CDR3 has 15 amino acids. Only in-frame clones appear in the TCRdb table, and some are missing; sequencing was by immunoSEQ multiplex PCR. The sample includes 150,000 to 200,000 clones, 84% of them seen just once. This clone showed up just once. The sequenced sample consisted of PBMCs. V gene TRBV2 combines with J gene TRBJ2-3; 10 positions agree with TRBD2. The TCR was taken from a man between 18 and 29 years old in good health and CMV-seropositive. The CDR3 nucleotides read TGTGCCAGCAGTGGGGCTAGCGGGAGAACAGATACGCAGTATTTT. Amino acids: CASSGASGRTDTQYF.